This record covers a single T cell receptor (beta chain). Antigen specificity is unknown. The record originates from a study of siplizumab effects on memory and regulatory T cells. Study-wide results and limits: Apparently key alloresponse contributors, naive T cells also seemed more diverse than memory cells. Of the alloreactive clones, only a minor fraction mapped to unstimulated subsets.

Repertoires were generated with immunoSEQ multiplex PCR, while TCRdb's copy carries only in-frame clones and drops some. Among some 120,000 clones listed, roughly 94% were seen once. The germline gives CDR1 MNHNS, CDR2 SASEGT. This CDR3 has 14 residues. The ends lost 8 bases at V and 5 bases at J; junction bases unmatched: 7. The clonotype was recovered from a human donor in good health. The chain uses TRBV6-1 and TRBJ2-5; the match to TRBD2 covers 11 bases. The sequencing input was non-Treg CD4+ T cells sorted from blood. The CDR3, as DNA: TGTGCCAGCGCTCTAGCGGGGGGCAGGGAGACCCAGTACTTC. Translated, it gives CASALAGGRETQYF.